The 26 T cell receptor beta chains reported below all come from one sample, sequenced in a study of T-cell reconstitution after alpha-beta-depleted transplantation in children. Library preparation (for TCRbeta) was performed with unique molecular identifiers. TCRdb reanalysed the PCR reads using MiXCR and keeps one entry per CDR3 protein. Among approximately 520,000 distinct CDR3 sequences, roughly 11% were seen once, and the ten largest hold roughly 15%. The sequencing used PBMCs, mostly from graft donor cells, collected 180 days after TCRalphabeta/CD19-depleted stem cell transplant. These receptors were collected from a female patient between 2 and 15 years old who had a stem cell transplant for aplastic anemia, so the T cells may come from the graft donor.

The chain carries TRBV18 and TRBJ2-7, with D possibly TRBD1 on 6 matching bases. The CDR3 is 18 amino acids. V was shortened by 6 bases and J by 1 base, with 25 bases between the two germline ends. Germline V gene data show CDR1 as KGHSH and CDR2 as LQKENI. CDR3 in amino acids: CASSMTIRTGSISYEQYF. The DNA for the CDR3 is TGTGCCAGCTCTATGACAATCAGAACAGGGAGCATTTCCTACGAGCAGTACTTC.

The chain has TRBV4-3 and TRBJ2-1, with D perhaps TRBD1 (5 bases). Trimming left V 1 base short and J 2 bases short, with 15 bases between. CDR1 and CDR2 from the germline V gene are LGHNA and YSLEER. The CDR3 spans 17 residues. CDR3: CASSQGRGRATYNEQFF. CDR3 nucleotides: TGCGCCAGCAGCCAAGGCCGCGGCAGGGCCACCTACAATGAGCAGTTCTTC.

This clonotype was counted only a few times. CDR3 protein: CASSPVAGGPTNEQFF. The CDR3 nucleotides are TGCGCCAGCAGCCCCGTAGCGGGAGGGCCGACGAATGAGCAGTTCTTC. The rearrangement links TRBV5-1 to TRBJ2-1; the match to TRBD2 covers 11 bases. V trimming: 4 bases; J trimming: 7 bases; junction bases outside the gene matches: 10. Germline V gene data show CDR1 as SGHRS and CDR2 as YFSETQ. The CDR3 has 16 amino acids.

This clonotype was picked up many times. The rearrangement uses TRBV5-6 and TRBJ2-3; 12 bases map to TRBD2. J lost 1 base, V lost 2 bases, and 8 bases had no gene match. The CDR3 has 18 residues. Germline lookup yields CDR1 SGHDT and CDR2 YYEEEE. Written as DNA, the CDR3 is TGTGCCAGCAGCTTCCGGACTAGCGGGAACGGGGGCACAGATACGCAGTATTTT. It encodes CASSFRTSGNGGTDTQYF.

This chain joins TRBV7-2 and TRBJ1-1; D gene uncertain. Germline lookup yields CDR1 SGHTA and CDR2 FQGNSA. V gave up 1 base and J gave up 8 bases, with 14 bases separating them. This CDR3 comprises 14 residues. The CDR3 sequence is CASSLVLTTTEAFF. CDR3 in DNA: TGTGCCAGCAGCTTAGTGTTGACCACCACAGAAGCTTTCTTT.

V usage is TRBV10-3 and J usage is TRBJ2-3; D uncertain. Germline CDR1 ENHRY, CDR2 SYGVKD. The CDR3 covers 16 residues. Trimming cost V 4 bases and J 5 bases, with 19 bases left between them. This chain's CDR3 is CAISVDDRELGDTQYF. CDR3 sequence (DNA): TGTGCCATCAGTGTGGACGATAGGGAACTCGGAGATACGCAGTATTTT.

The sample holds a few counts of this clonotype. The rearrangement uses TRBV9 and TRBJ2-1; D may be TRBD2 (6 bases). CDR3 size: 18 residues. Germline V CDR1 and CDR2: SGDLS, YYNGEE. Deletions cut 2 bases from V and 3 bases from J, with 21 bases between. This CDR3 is CASSVQVEISGIYNEQFF. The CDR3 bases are TGTGCCAGCAGCGTGCAGGTTGAGATTAGCGGAATCTACAATGAGCAGTTCTTC.

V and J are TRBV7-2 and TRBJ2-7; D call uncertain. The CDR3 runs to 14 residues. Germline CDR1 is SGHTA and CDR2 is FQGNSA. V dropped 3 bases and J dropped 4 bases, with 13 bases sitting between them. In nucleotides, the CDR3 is TGTGCCAGCAGCTTCGGGTTATGGGCTTACGAGCAGTACGTC. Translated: CASSFGLWAYEQYV.

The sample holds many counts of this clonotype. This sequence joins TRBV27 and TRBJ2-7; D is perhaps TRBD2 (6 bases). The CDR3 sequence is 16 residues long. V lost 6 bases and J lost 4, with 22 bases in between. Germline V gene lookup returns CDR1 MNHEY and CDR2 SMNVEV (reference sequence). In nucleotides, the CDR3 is TGTGCCAGCAGAGGGAGGAGCGGAAGGTCGATGTACGAGCAGTACTTC. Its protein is CASRGRSGRSMYEQYF.

The CDR3 region is CASSQMHRDNEQYF. As DNA, the CDR3 is TGTGCCAGCAGCCAAATGCACCGGGACAACGAGCAGTACTTC. The genes are TRBV3-1 and TRBJ2-7; D may be TRBD1 (6 bases). With 2 bases removed from V and 5 bases from J, the gap between germline ends came to 13 bases. Germline V gene lookup returns CDR1 LGHDT and CDR2 YNNKEL (reference sequence). CDR3 length: 14 residues.

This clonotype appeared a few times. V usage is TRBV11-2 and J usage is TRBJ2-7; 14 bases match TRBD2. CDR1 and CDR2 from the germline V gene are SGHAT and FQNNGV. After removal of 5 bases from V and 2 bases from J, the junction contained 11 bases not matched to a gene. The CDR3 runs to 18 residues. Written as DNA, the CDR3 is TGTGCCAGCAGCCTGACTAGCGGGAGGGGTTATCGGGCCTACGAGCAGTACTTC. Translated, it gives CASSLTSGRGYRAYEQYF.

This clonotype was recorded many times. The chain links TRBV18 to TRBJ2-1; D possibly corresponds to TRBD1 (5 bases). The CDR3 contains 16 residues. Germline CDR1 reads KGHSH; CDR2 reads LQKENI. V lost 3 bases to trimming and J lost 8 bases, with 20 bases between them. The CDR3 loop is CASSPKAGWFGDEQFF. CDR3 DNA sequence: TGTGCCAGCTCACCTAAGGCAGGGTGGTTTGGTGATGAGCAGTTCTTC.

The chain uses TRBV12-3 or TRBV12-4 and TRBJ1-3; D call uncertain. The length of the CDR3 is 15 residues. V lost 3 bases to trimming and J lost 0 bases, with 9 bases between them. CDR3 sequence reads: CASSFHGDSGNTIYF. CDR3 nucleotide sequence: TGTGCCAGCAGTTTCCACGGAGACTCTGGAAACACCATATATTTT.

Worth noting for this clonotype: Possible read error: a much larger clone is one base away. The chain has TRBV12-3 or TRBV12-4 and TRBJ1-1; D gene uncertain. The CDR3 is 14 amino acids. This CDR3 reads CAGSLERPFTEAFF. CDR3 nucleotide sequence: TGTGCCGGCAGTTTAGAACGGCCATTCACTGAAGCTTTCTTT.

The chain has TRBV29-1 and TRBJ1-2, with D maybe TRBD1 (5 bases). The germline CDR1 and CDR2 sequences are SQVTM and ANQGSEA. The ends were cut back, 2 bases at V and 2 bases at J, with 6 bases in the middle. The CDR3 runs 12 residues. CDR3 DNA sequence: TGCAGCGTTGAATGGGGGAACTATGGCTACACCTTC. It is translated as CSVEWGNYGYTF.

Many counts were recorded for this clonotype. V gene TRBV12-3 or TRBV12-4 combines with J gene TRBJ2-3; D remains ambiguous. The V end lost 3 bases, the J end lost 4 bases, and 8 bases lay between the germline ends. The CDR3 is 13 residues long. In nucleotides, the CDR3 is TGTGCCAGCAGTTTTCTGGGTGCAGATACGCAGTATTTT. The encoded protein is CASSFLGADTQYF.

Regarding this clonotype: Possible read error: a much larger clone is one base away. The DNA of the CDR3 is TGCAGCGTTCGGACAGTGTCCACAGATACGCAGTATTTT. The encoded protein is CSVRTVSTDTQYF. The chain uses TRBV29-1 and TRBJ2-3, with a tentative D call TRBD1 (6 bases). Trimming removed 5 bases from V and 2 bases from J, with 11 bases in between. Germline V gene lookup returns CDR1 SQVTM and CDR2 ANQGSEA. The CDR3 is 13 residues long.

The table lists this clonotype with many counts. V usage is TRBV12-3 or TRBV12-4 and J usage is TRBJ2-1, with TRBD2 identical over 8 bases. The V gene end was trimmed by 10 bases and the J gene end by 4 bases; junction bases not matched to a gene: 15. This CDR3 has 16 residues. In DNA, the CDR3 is TGTGCCACCCGGGGTAGCGGGGCGCCTCGGTACAATGAGCAGTTCTTC. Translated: CATRGSGAPRYNEQFF.

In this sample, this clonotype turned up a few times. The CDR3 here is CASSQVRGRDEAFF. CDR3 coding DNA: TGCGCCAGCAGCCAAGTTAGGGGTCGGGATGAAGCTTTCTTT. The gene calls are TRBV4-3 and TRBJ1-1, with D perhaps TRBD1 (5 bases). This CDR3 region has 14 residues. Trimming took 1 base from V and 7 from J, leaving 13 bases between them. From germline, CDR1 is LGHNA and CDR2 YSLEER.

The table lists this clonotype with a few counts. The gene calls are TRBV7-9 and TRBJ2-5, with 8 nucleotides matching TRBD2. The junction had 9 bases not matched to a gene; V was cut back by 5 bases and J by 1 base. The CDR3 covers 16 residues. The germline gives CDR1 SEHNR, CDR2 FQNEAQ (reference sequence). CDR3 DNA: TGTGCCAGCAGCCCACGTCGGACTAGCTCCCAAGAGACCCAGTACTTC. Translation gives CASSPRRTSSQETQYF.

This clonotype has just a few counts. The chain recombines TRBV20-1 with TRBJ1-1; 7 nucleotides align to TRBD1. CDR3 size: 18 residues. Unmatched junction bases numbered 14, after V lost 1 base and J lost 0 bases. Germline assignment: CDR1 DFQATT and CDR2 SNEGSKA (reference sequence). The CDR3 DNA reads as TGCAGTGCTAGAGGTCTGCCAGGGGGTCTTCACATGAACACTGAAGCTTTCTTT. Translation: CSARGLPGGLHMNTEAFF.

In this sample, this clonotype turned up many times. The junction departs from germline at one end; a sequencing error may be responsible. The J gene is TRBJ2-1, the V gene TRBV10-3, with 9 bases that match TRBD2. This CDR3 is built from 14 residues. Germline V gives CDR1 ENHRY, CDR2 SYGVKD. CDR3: CALRLAETYNEQFF. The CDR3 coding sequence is TGTGCCCTCAGACTAGCGGAAACCTACAATGAGCAGTTCTTC.

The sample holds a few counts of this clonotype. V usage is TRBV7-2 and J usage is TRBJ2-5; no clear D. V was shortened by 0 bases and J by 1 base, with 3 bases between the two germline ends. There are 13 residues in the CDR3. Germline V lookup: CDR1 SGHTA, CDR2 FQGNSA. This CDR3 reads CASSLAIQETQYF. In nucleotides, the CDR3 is TGTGCCAGCAGCTTAGCCATCCAAGAGACCCAGTACTTC.

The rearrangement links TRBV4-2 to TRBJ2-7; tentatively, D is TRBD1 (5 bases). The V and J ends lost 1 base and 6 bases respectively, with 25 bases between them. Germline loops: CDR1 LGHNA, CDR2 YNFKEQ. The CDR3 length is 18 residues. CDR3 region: CASSQGFFPPSSRGEQYF. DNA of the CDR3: TGTGCCAGCAGCCAAGGTTTCTTTCCCCCCTCGAGTAGGGGCGAGCAGTACTTC.

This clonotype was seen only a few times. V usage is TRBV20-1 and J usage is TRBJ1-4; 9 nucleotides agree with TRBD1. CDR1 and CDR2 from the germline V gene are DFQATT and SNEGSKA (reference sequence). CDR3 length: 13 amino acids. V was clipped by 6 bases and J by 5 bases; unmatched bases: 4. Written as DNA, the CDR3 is TGCAGTGCAAACAGGGGGCCGAATGAAAAACTGTTTTTT. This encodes CSANRGPNEKLFF.

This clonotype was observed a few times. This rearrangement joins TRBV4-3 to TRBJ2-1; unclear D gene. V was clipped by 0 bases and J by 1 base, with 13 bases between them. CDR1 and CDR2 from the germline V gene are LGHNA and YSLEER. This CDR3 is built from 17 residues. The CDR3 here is CASSQDRRVPSYNEQFF. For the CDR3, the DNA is TGCGCCAGCAGCCAAGATCGCCGCGTCCCATCCTACAATGAGCAGTTCTTC.